This entry lists 22 T cell receptor beta chains sequenced from one sample in a study of T-cell memory formation after mild COVID-19. TCRdb used MiXCR to reprocess the 5' RACE reads, holding one entry per CDR3 protein. The data contain about 400,000 distinct CDR3 sequences, around 24% of them seen just once; the ten biggest clones take up around 8.8%. The sample comprised PBMCs or a T cell subset sorted from them (not recorded which). Source of these receptors: an adult woman who had mild COVID-19 (a few samples of this study predate the infection). Cell type and time point are not known.

This clonotype has more than one count but fewer than ten. The genes are TRBV4-1 and TRBJ2-5; a possible D gene is TRBD1 (5 bases). Between the trimmed V and J ends, which lost 3 bases and 4 bases, there was a span of 18 bases. Germline CDR1 is MGHRA and CDR2 is YSYEKL. This CDR3 is 16 amino acids long. As DNA, the CDR3 is TGCGCCAGCAGCCAGACCGCAGGGCCCTTGGGAGAGACCCAGTACTTC. It encodes CASSQTAGPLGETQYF.

The rearrangement links TRBV9 to TRBJ2-3; 16 nucleotides match TRBD2. The CDR3 loop spans 17 amino acids. With V trimmed by 4 bases and J by 0 bases, 2 bases remained unmatched. Germline V lookup: CDR1 SGDLS, CDR2 YYNGEE. The CDR3 region has the DNA TGTGCCAGCAGCTGGGGACTAGCGGGAGGGAGCACAGATACGCAGTATTTT. It translates to CASSWGLAGGSTDTQYF.

This clonotype appeared a few times. The V and J genes are TRBV2 and TRBJ1-6; no clear D. Deletions cut 6 bases from V and 12 bases from J, with 3 bases between. The germline V gene has CDR1 SNHLY and CDR2 FYNNEI. This CDR3 contains 9 residues. The CDR3 loop is CASREPLHF. The DNA for the CDR3 is TGTGCCAGCAGAGAACCCCTCCACTTT.

This clonotype was observed at least ten times. The gene calls are TRBV7-9 and TRBJ1-2; possibly TRBD1 for D (5 bases). CDR1 SEHNR and CDR2 FQNEAQ come from the germline V gene (reference sequence). CDR3 length: 14 amino acids. The V end was cut by 2 bases, the J end by 8 bases, with 15 bases between. The CDR3 region is CASSLISRGDGYTF. The DNA of the CDR3 is TGTGCCAGCAGCTTAATCTCCCGGGGGGACGGCTACACCTTC.

The gene calls are TRBV2 and TRBJ1-1, with D hard to call. Germline values: CDR1 SNHLY, CDR2 FYNNEI. The CDR3 has 15 residues. Deletions cut 1 base from V and 1 base from J, with 10 bases between. The CDR3, as DNA: TGTGCCAGCAGTGAAGGTCTACGGTCGAACACTGAAGCTTTCTTT. It codes for CASSEGLRSNTEAFF.

This chain uses TRBV2 with TRBJ2-3, with D possibly being TRBD2 (6 bases). The CDR3 is 12 residues long. Germline V gene sequence: CDR1 SNHLY, CDR2 FYNNEI. This chain's CDR3 is CAAGISTDTQYF. The CDR3 nucleotides read TGTGCGGCGGGGATCAGCACAGATACGCAGTATTTT.

The chain has TRBV30 and TRBJ2-7; TRBD1 aligns across 8 bases. This CDR3 has 13 residues. CDR1 and CDR2 from the germline V gene are GTSNPN and SVGIG (reference sequence). V lost 3 bases and J lost 4; bases outside the gene matches: 5. The CDR3 DNA is TGTGCCTGGAGCGACAGGGGACCGTACGAGCAGTACTTC. It yields the protein CAWSDRGPYEQYF.

The chain combines TRBV20-1 with TRBJ2-3; 10 positions match TRBD2. Germline CDR1 DFQATT, CDR2 SNEGSKA (reference sequence). The CDR3 is 16 residues long. The CDR3 coding sequence is TGCAGCGTCCGAAGGAGAGCGGGAGGGCCAGCAGATACGCAGTATTTT. Translated: CSVRRRAGGPADTQYF.

This chain connects TRBV7-9 to TRBJ1-1; possibly TRBD1 for D (6 bases). Germline V gives CDR1 SEHNR, CDR2 FQNEAQ (reference sequence). Trimming shortened V by 7 bases and J by 4 bases, and 19 bases separated the two germline ends. This CDR3 has 15 amino acids. The CDR3 DNA sequence: TGTGCCAGCAACCCCTTGGGCCCCAGGGGCACTGAAGCTTTCTTT. Translation: CASNPLGPRGTEAFF. The full variable domain, rest sourced from reference TRBV7-9 and TRBJ1-1, is DTGVSQNPRHKITKRGQNVTFRCDPISEHNRLYWYRQTLGQGPEFLTYFQNEAQLEKSRLLSDRFSAERPKGSFSTLEIQRTEQGDSAMYLCASNPLGPRGTEAFFGQGTRLTVV.

The chain joins TRBV4-3 to TRBJ1-1, with a tentative D call TRBD1 (5 bases). Germline loops: CDR1 LGHNA, CDR2 YSLEER. The V end lost 0 bases, the J end lost 6 bases, and 11 bases lay between the germline ends. This CDR3 is 14 amino acids long. CDR3: CASSQDGGSPEAFF. CDR3 sequence (DNA): TGCGCCAGCAGCCAAGATGGGGGTTCCCCTGAAGCTTTCTTT.

This chain links TRBV5-1 with TRBJ2-1; 10 bases are shared with TRBD1. V lost 4 bases, J lost 11 bases, and 9 bases stayed unmatched. Germline V lookup: CDR1 SGHRS, CDR2 YFSETQ. This CDR3 spans 14 amino acids. The DNA for the CDR3 is TGCGCCAGCAGCGCCGGGACAGGGGTCCAACAGCAGTTCTTC. It encodes CASSAGTGVQQQFF. The full variable domain, in which reference TRBV5-1 and TRBJ2-1 provide the parts outside the CDR3, is KAGVTQTPRYLIKTRGQQVTLSCSPISGHRSVSWYQQTPGQGLQFLFEYFSETQRNKGNFPGRFSGRQFSNSRSEMNVSTLELGDSALYLCASSAGTGVQQQFFGPGTRLTVL.

The chain has TRBV12-3 or TRBV12-4 and TRBJ1-3; D gene ambiguous. The CDR3 consists of 13 residues. V lost 6 bases, J lost 2 bases, and 8 bases lay in between. CDR3 loop: CASRPLPGNTIYF. The CDR3, as DNA: TGTGCCAGCAGACCACTGCCTGGAAACACCATATATTTT.

The chain combines TRBV3-1 with TRBJ1-2; D gene uncertain. V shed 0 bases and J shed 4 bases, with 6 bases lying between them. CDR1 and CDR2 from the germline V gene are LGHDT and YNNKEL (reference sequence). This CDR3 spans 13 amino acids. The CDR3 loop is CASSQDIRYGYTF. CDR3 bases: TGTGCCAGCAGCCAAGATATACGCTATGGCTACACCTTC. Variable domain in full (rest from reference TRBV3-1 and TRBJ1-2): DTAVSQTPKYLVTQMGNDKSIKCEQNLGHDTMYWYKQDSKKFLKIMFSYNNKELIINETVPNRFSPKSPDKAHLNLHINSLELGDSAVYFCASSQDIRYGYTFGSGTRLTVV.

The chain employs TRBV12-3 or TRBV12-4 and TRBJ1-2; possible D gene TRBD1, 6 bases. Trimming removed 3 bases at V and 4 bases at J, with 9 bases between. The CDR3 extends over 13 amino acids. In nucleotides, the CDR3 is TGTGCCAGCAGTTTCACAGGGAGCTATGGCTACACCTTC. Residues: CASSFTGSYGYTF.

The chain is built from TRBV29-1 and TRBJ1-2; D is undetermined. This CDR3 contains 10 residues. Germline CDR1 SQVTM, CDR2 ANQGSEA. Trimming took off 5 bases at V and 6 bases at J, with 7 bases between the two ends. The CDR3 region is CSVQEDGYTF. Written as DNA, the CDR3 is TGCAGCGTTCAGGAGGATGGCTACACCTTC.

The chain recombines TRBV24-1 with TRBJ2-3, with D uncertain. The CDR3 runs to 17 residues. CDR1 and CDR2 from the germline V gene are KGHDR and SFDVKD. With 3 bases removed from V and 2 bases from J, the gap between germline ends came to 17 bases. The CDR3 nucleotides read TGTGCCACCAGTGATCTCGGATCCTACGAGAACACAGATACGCAGTATTTT. This sequence encodes CATSDLGSYENTDTQYF.

The J gene is TRBJ2-3, the V gene TRBV5-1; D uncertain. This CDR3 has 12 residues. The germline V gene encodes CDR1 SGHRS and CDR2 YFSETQ. With 2 bases removed from V and 6 bases from J, the gap between germline ends came to 7 bases. The CDR3 nucleotides read TGCGCCAGCAGCTTAAACTTGGATACGCAGTATTTT. This translates into CASSLNLDTQYF.

The gene calls are TRBV27 and TRBJ2-3, with 8 nucleotides matching TRBD2. Germline-derived CDR1 and CDR2 are MNHEY and SMNVEV (reference sequence). The length of the CDR3 is 15 residues. V trimming: 5 bases; J trimming: 4 bases; junction bases outside the gene matches: 8. CDR3 coding DNA: TGTGCCAGCAGTACAAGCGGGAGTCCCCCAGATACGCAGTATTTT. Protein: CASSTSGSPPDTQYF.

This chain links TRBV7-9 with TRBJ2-5, with 9 bases aligning to TRBD2. V shed 4 bases and J 2 bases; nucleotides not matched to a gene: 8. Looked up from germline, CDR1 is SEHNR and CDR2 is FQNEAQ (reference sequence). The length of the CDR3 is 16 residues. CDR3 sequence (DNA): TGTGCCAGCAGCTCCCCCAGGGCGGGGGGGCAAGAGACCCAGTACTTC. This encodes CASSSPRAGGQETQYF. Full variable domain (missing parts from reference TRBV7-9 and TRBJ2-5): DTGVSQNPRHKITKRGQNVTFRCDPISEHNRLYWYRQTLGQGPEFLTYFQNEAQLEKSRLLSDRFSAERPKGSFSTLEIQRTEQGDSAMYLCASSSPRAGGQETQYFGPGTRLLVL.

This clonotype showed up just a few times. The rearrangement uses TRBV5-6 and TRBJ2-7; D is possibly TRBD1 (5 bases). The germline gives CDR1 SGHDT, CDR2 YYEEEE. V gave up 5 bases and J gave up 2 bases, with 17 bases separating them. The CDR3 is 15 amino acids. The chain's CDR3 is CASRLGQGLTYEQYF. The CDR3 DNA is TGTGCCAGCAGACTCGGGCAGGGCCTAACCTACGAGCAGTACTTC.

This clonotype was detected a few times. The J gene is TRBJ2-5, the V gene TRBV20-1; TRBD2 aligns across 11 bases. Trimming cost V 0 bases and J 4 bases; bases outside gene matches: 1. Germline CDR1 is DFQATT and CDR2 is SNEGSKA (reference sequence). The CDR3 length is 14 residues. CDR3 DNA sequence: TGCAGTGCTAGAGATGGACTAGCGGGAGAGACCCAGTACTTC. Protein product: CSARDGLAGETQYF.

This chain connects TRBV7-7 to TRBJ2-3, with 11 bases matching TRBD2. From germline, CDR1 is SSHAT and CDR2 FNYEAQ (reference sequence). V lost 5 bases and J lost 2; bases outside the gene matches: 3. The CDR3 is 15 residues long. The CDR3 DNA reads TGTGCCAGCAGCACGGGACTAGCGGTCACAGATACGCAGTATTTT. Its translation: CASSTGLAVTDTQYF.